The rows below give T cell receptor beta chains drawn from one sample of a study of CD8 T cell repertoires and HIV-1 epitope variants. Profiling relied on immunoSEQ multiplex PCR, and the TCRdb table lists in-frame clones only, not all of them. The table lists approximately 5,000 clones, roughly 65% of them singletons. These receptors have no known antigen. The sequenced material came from cultured CD8+ T cells derived from PBMCs. These receptors came from a male donor with HIV. The CDR3 runs from the conserved cysteine through the conserved F or W. Each record gives: D gene, clone size, V gene, J gene, CDR3 DNA, CDR3 protein. D genes are given only for firm matches. A row's size may be missing; if present it is once, few, many or a size class.

NA	few	TRBV10-3	TRBJ1-1	TGTGCCATCAGTGAGGGGGATACTGAAGCTTTCTTT	CAISEGDTEAFF
NA	NA	TRBV7-2	TRBJ2-1	TGTGCCAGCAGTTCCGGGCCCCGGAATGAGCAGTTCTTC	CASSSGPRNEQFF
NA	NA	TRBV15	TRBJ2-1	TGTGCCACCAGCCCGACATCGGCGGCGGAGCAGTTCTTC	CATSPTSAAEQFF
NA	NA	TRBV28	TRBJ2-1	TGTGCCAGCAGTTTGGGTCCGGCGAATGAGCAGTTCTTC	CASSLGPANEQFF
NA	NA	TRBV29-1	TRBJ2-7	TGCAGCGTTCAGGGATCCTACGAGCAGTACTTC	CSVQGSYEQYF
NA	NA	TRBV7-9	TRBJ2-5	TGTGCCAGCAGCCAAAGTCAGGAACTACAAGAGACCCAGTACTTC	CASSQSQELQETQYF
NA	few	TRBV29-1	TRBJ2-7	TGCAGCGTGGAGGGGAGTAGCTACGAGCAGTACTTC	CSVEGSSYEQYF
NA	medium-sized	TRBV28	TRBJ1-1	TGTGCCAGCAGTTTATTGGGCTCGGGGGAAGCTTTCTTT	CASSLLGSGEAFF
NA	few	TRBV27	TRBJ1-5	TGTGCCAGCAGTTACAGTGATCGGCAGCCCCAGCATTTT	CASSYSDRQPQHF
NA	NA	TRBV6-5	TRBJ2-5	TGTGCCAGCAGTTACTCGCACAGTGGGGAGACCCAGTACTTC	CASSYSHSGETQYF
NA	NA	TRBV13	TRBJ1-1	TGTGCCAGCACCTTAGAAGGGAACACTGAAGCTTTCTTT	CASTLEGNTEAFF
NA	NA	TRBV6-6	TRBJ1-5	TGTGCCAGCAGTTGGACAGCCAGCAATCAGCCCCAGCATTTT	CASSWTASNQPQHF
NA	NA	TRBV19	TRBJ2-1	TGTGCCAGTAGTATCGACGGGAGCTCCTACAATGAGCAGTTCTTC	CASSIDGSSYNEQFF
TRBD1	NA	TRBV28	TRBJ2-1	TGTGCCGCCCAGGGGGGGACAGGGGCTTTCTACAATGAGCAGTTCTTC	CAAQGGTGAFYNEQFF
TRBD1	NA	TRBV6-5	TRBJ1-6	TGTGCCAGCAGACTCGGGACAGGGGATTCACCCCTCCACTTT	CASRLGTGDSPLHF
TRBD1	NA	TRBV5-1	TRBJ2-1	TGCGCCAGCAGCTTGGGGACAGGGGGAAGTAATGAGCAGTTCTTC	CASSLGTGGSNEQFF
TRBD1	few	TRBV27	TRBJ2-7	TGTGCCAGCAGTTCCTCCCCGGGAAGGACAGGCAGGTACGAGCAGTACTTC	CASSSSPGRTGRYEQYF
TRBD1	NA	TRBV7-2	TRBJ1-2	TGTGCCAGCAGCTTAGCGGGACAGGGGTTTGAGGGCTACACCTTC	CASSLAGQGFEGYTF
TRBD1	NA	TRBV4-1	TRBJ1-4	TGCGCCAGCAGCCATTTGGGACAGGGGGAAACTACTAATGAAAAACTGTTTTTT	CASSHLGQGETTNEKLFF
NA	NA	TRBV2	TRBJ1-3	TGTGCCAGCAGTGATTCCAGGGAACTCTCTGGAAACACCATATATTTT	CASSDSRELSGNTIYF
TRBD2	NA	TRBV27	TRBJ2-7	TGTGCCAGCAGCGCCACGGGACTAGCATCCTACGAGCAGTACTTC	CASSATGLASYEQYF
TRBD2	once	TRBV6-6	TRBJ2-1	TGTGCCAGCAGTTTAGCGGGAAGTTTCAACAATGAGCAGTTCTTC	CASSLAGSFNNEQFF
NA	NA	TRBV28	TRBJ2-3	TGTGCCAGCAGTTTATACAGCGGTTCTAGCACAGATACGCAGTATTTT	CASSLYSGSSTDTQYF
TRBD1	few	TRBV28	TRBJ1-5	TGTGCCAGCAGCTCGACAGGGGGGGAACAGCCCCAGCATTTT	CASSSTGGEQPQHF
NA	NA	TRBV5-5	TRBJ1-2	TGTGCCAGCAGCTTCCCCAGGGATGGCTACACCTTC	CASSFPRDGYTF
NA	NA	TRBV28	TRBJ1-3	TGTGCCAGCAGGGACGACACGAGCTCTGGAAACACCATATATTTT	CASRDDTSSGNTIYF
TRBD1	NA	TRBV28	TRBJ2-7	TGTGCCAGCAGCCAATCCCGGGACAGGCGTACCTACGAGCAGTACTTC	CASSQSRDRRTYEQYF
NA	few	TRBV7-9	TRBJ2-2	TGTGCCAGCAGCTTAGAGACAGGAACCCCCGGGGAGCTGTTTTTT	CASSLETGTPGELFF